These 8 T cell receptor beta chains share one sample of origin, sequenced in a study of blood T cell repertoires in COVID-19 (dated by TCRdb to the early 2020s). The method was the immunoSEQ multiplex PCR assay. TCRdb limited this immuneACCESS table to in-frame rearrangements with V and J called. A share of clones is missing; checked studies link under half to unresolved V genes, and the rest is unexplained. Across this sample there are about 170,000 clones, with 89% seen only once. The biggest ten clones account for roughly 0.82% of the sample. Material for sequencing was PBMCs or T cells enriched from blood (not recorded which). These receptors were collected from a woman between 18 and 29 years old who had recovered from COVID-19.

CDR3 DNA: TGTGCCAGTAGTACATGGAGGGGGCATGAGCAGTTCTTC. It encodes CASSTWRGHEQFF. V usage is TRBV19 and J usage is TRBJ2-1; D is perhaps TRBD1 (7 bases). Looked up from germline, CDR1 is LNHDA and CDR2 is SQIVND (reference sequence). Trimming cost V 4 bases and J 8 bases, with 12 bases left between them. This CDR3 region has 13 residues.

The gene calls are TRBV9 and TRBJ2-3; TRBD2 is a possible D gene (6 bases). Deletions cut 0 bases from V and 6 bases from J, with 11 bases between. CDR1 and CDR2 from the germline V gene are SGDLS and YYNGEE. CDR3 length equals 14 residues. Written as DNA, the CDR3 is TGTGCCAGCAGCGTAGGGCTAGCGCGCGATACGCAGTATTTT. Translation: CASSVGLARDTQYF.

In nucleotides, the CDR3 is TGTGCCAGCAGACTAACACCAGGGGTTAGCAATCAGCCCCAGCATTTT. Encoded protein: CASRLTPGVSNQPQHF. This sequence joins TRBV27 and TRBJ1-5; a possible D gene is TRBD1 (6 bases). Trimming stripped 6 bases from V and 0 bases from J, with 15 bases between. In germline, CDR1 is MNHEY, CDR2 SMNVEV (reference sequence). The CDR3 has 16 residues.

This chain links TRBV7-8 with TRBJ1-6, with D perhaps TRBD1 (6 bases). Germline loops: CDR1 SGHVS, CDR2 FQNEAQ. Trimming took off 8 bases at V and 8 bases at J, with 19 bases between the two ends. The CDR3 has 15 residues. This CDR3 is CASQDSNRVYSPLHF. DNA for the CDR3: TGTGCCAGCCAAGACAGCAACAGGGTGTATTCACCCCTCCACTTT.

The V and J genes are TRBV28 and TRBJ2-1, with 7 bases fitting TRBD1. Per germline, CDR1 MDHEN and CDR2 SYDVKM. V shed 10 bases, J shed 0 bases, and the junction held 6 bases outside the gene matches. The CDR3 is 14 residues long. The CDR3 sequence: CAISTGHSYNEQFF. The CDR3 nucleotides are TGTGCCATTTCGACAGGGCACTCCTACAATGAGCAGTTCTTC.

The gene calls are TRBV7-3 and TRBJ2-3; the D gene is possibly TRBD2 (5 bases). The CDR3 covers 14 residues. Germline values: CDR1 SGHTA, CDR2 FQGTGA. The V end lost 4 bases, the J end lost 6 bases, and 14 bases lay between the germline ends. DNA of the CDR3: TGTGCCAGCAGCTCTAGCCCATTCGCGGATACGCAGTATTTT. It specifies CASSSSPFADTQYF.

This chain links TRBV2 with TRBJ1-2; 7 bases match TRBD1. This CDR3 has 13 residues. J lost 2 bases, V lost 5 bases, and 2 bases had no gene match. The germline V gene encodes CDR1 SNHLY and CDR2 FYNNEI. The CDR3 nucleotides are TGTGCCAGCAGTATACAGGGGAACTATGGCTACACCTTC. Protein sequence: CASSIQGNYGYTF.

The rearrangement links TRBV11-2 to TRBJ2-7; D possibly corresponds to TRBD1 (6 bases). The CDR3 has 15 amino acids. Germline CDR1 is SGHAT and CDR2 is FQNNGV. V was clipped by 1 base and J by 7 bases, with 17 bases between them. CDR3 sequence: CASSLVSSGQREQYF. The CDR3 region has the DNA TGTGCCAGCAGCTTAGTTTCGTCGGGACAACGGGAGCAGTACTTC.